These 25 T cell receptor beta chains share one sample of origin, sequenced in a study of Graves' ophthalmopathy and Graves' hyperthyroidism. TCR beta CDR3 regions were amplified from RNA transcripts. HTBI primers were used in a first-round RT-PCR, which preceded a second-round multiplex PCR. TCRdb redid the calling of the multiplex PCR reads with MiXCR, one entry per CDR3 protein. The table records approximately 540,000 distinct CDR3 sequences, roughly 40% of them present only once. The specimen was peripheral blood or thyroid tissue (not recorded which). These receptors all come from an adult man with Graves' hyperthyroidism.

The V call is TRBV7-8, the J call TRBJ2-5, with D possibly matching TRBD2 (6 bases). With 9 bases removed from V and 9 bases from J, the gap between germline ends came to 23 bases. This CDR3 has 14 amino acids. Looked up from germline, CDR1 is SGHVS and CDR2 is FQNEAQ. CDR3 sequence (DNA): TGTGCCAGTAGTATCTCTCGGAGGGCAAGGGCCCAGTACTTC. Translating it yields CASSISRRARAQYF.

The gene calls are TRBV10-3 and TRBJ2-3; no reliable D call. This CDR3 has 11 amino acids. CDR1 is ENHRY, CDR2 SYGVKD, per germline. Deletions cut 3 bases from V and 6 bases from J, with 4 bases between. The CDR3 DNA reads TGTGCCATCAGTGACGGGGATACGCAGTATTTT. This gives the protein CAISDGDTQYF.

This clonotype was recorded a few times. V is TRBV7-9 and J is TRBJ2-2; D gene uncertain. The CDR3 spans 14 residues. The germline CDR1 and CDR2 sequences are SEHNR and FQNEAQ (reference sequence). V was shortened by 6 bases and J by 7 bases, with 15 bases between the two germline ends. CDR3 protein: CASSFSRNGGELFF. CDR3 sequence (DNA): TGTGCCAGCAGTTTTTCCAGGAACGGCGGGGAGCTGTTTTTT.

This clonotype has at least ten counts. The gene calls are TRBV2 and TRBJ1-1; 9 bases are a match to TRBD1. This CDR3 is 13 amino acids long. The germline V gene encodes CDR1 SNHLY and CDR2 FYNNEI. The trim removed 6 bases at V and 2 bases at J, leaving 1 base unmatched. This CDR3 is CASRDRGNTEAFF. The CDR3 DNA is TGTGCCAGCAGGGACAGGGGAAACACTGAAGCTTTCTTT.

The table lists this clonotype with many counts. The chain carries TRBV20-1 and TRBJ2-7; perhaps TRBD1 as D (6 bases). The CDR3 has 15 amino acids. CDR1 is DFQATT and CDR2 is SNEGSKA in the germline V gene (reference sequence). V was cut by 1 base and J by 3 bases, with 16 bases left in between. CDR3 in amino acids: CSARVYRESGYEQYF. CDR3 bases: TGCAGTGCTAGAGTATACAGGGAATCGGGCTACGAGCAGTACTTC.

V gene TRBV19 combines with J gene TRBJ2-7; maybe TRBD2 (5 bases). Germline CDR1 reads LNHDA; CDR2 reads SQIVND (reference sequence). Trimming removed 4 bases at V and 4 bases at J, with 11 bases between. The CDR3 contains 13 residues. This chain's CDR3 is CASSRTGEYEQYF. In DNA, the CDR3 is TGTGCCAGTAGTAGGACCGGGGAATACGAGCAGTACTTC.

As regards this clonotype: It may be a read error: a sequence one base away is much more abundant. Written as DNA, the CDR3 is TGTGCCATCAGTGAGGGCAGGGGTGGCACTGAAGCTCTCTTT. Translated, it gives CAISEGRGGTEALF. This sequence joins TRBV10-3 and TRBJ1-1; tentatively, D is TRBD1 (6 bases). This CDR3 spans 14 amino acids. Per germline, CDR1 ENHRY and CDR2 SYGVKD.

This clonotype appeared a few times. With a much larger clone just one base away, this may be a read error. The rearrangement joins TRBV20-1 to TRBJ1-6; no firm D call. The CDR3 loop spans 13 amino acids. Germline loops: CDR1 DFQATT, CDR2 SNEGSKA (reference sequence). The CDR3: CSVGAFYNSPLRF. The DNA of the CDR3 is TGCAGTGTAGGCGCTTTCTATAATTCACCCCTCCGCTTT.

This clonotype was counted ten times or more. The chain combines TRBV12-3 or TRBV12-4 with TRBJ2-7, with TRBD1 identical over 10 bases. Trimming at V came to 6 bases and at J to 2 bases, leaving 4 bases not matched to a gene. The CDR3 consists of 14 residues. CDR3 residues: CASRFGQGAYEQYF. The CDR3, as DNA: TGTGCCAGCAGGTTTGGACAGGGGGCCTACGAGCAGTACTTC.

The chain joins TRBV7-9 to TRBJ2-3; maybe TRBD2 (5 bases). The CDR3 is 14 residues long. Trimming removed 6 bases at V and 2 bases at J, with 12 bases between. From germline, CDR1 is SEHNR and CDR2 FQNEAQ (reference sequence). For the CDR3, the DNA is TGTGCCAGCAGTGTGAGCGGATTCACAGATACGCAGTATTTT. Translated: CASSVSGFTDTQYF.

This clonotype was observed at least ten times. The V call is TRBV7-9, the J call TRBJ1-5; 7 nucleotides agree with TRBD1. The length of the CDR3 is 18 residues. Germline assignment: CDR1 SEHNR and CDR2 FQNEAQ (reference sequence). After removal of 3 bases from V and 5 bases from J, the junction contained 16 bases not matched to a gene. The CDR3 coding sequence is TGTGCCAGCAGCTTCTGGGTAGGACAGGCAAAAGGGGATCAGCCCCAGCATTTT. Its protein is CASSFWVGQAKGDQPQHF.

The chain is built from TRBV29-1 and TRBJ1-1; D unclear. This CDR3 comprises 13 residues. Trimming removed 6 bases at V and 4 bases at J, with 15 bases between. The germline V gene has CDR1 SQVTM and CDR2 ANQGSEA. The CDR3 sequence: CSVERPKSTEAFF. Here the CDR3 DNA reads TGCAGCGTCGAACGTCCCAAGAGCACTGAAGCTTTCTTT.

This clonotype was recorded many times. CDR3: CASSPGGHYEQYF. The CDR3 DNA sequence: TGTGCCAGCAGCCCCGGAGGCCACTACGAGCAGTACTTC. This chain connects TRBV5-8 to TRBJ2-7; maybe TRBD2 (5 bases). CDR3 length equals 13 residues. V shed 4 bases and J shed 3 bases, with 11 bases lying between them. Per the germline V gene, CDR1 is SGHTS and CDR2 is YDEGEE.

The V call is TRBV19, the J call TRBJ1-2, with TRBD1 matching 8 bases. Trimming at V came to 3 bases and at J to 7 bases, leaving 7 bases not matched to a gene. From germline, CDR1 is LNHDA and CDR2 SQIVND (reference sequence). CDR3 length equals 14 residues. As DNA, the CDR3 is TGTGCCAGTAGTATGTATCAGGGGGCAGGTGGCTACACCTTC. Its protein product is CASSMYQGAGGYTF. Drawing the rest from reference TRBV19 and TRBJ1-2, the complete variable domain is DGGITQSPKYLFRKEGQNVTLSCEQNLNHDAMYWYRQDPGQGLRLIYYSQIVNDFQKGDIAEGYSVSREKKESFPLTVTSAQKNPTAFYLCASSMYQGAGGYTFGSGTRLTVV.

This clonotype came up many times. The chain joins TRBV4-1 to TRBJ1-1; unclear D gene. CDR3 length: 14 amino acids. Looked up from germline, CDR1 is MGHRA and CDR2 is YSYEKL. V lost 0 bases to trimming and J lost 1 base, with 6 bases between them. As DNA, the CDR3 is TGCGCCAGCAGCCAAGATCGACAGAACACTGAAGCTTTCTTT. As protein: CASSQDRQNTEAFF.

This clonotype was seen repeatedly, ten times or more. The chain combines TRBV7-3 with TRBJ2-7; D gene uncertain. CDR3 length: 13 amino acids. The V gene's germline CDR1 is SGHTA and CDR2 FQGTGA. V lost 2 bases to trimming and J lost 5 bases, with 10 bases between them. CDR3 protein: CASSLGKGHEQYF. In DNA form, the CDR3 reads TGTGCCAGCAGCTTAGGAAAGGGCCACGAGCAGTACTTC.

There are many counts of this clonotype. The V gene is TRBV2, the J gene TRBJ1-1; 10 bases fit TRBD1. CDR1 is SNHLY and CDR2 is FYNNEI in the germline V gene. J lost 0 bases, V lost 5 bases, and 3 bases had no gene match. The CDR3 consists of 15 residues. The CDR3 DNA reads TGTGCCAGCAGTTGGGACAGGGGACTGAACACTGAAGCTTTCTTT. Translated: CASSWDRGLNTEAFF.

The chain links TRBV7-9 to TRBJ2-2; the match to TRBD1 covers 8 bases. V gave up 4 bases and J gave up 0 bases; unmatched junction bases: 4. CDR3 length equals 16 residues. Germline V lookup: CDR1 SEHNR, CDR2 FQNEAQ (reference sequence). As DNA, the CDR3 is TGTGCCAGCAGCTCCCGGACAGGGCCGAACACCGGGGAGCTGTTTTTT. Encoded protein: CASSSRTGPNTGELFF.

This clonotype was counted ten times or more. This rearrangement joins TRBV7-6 to TRBJ1-5, with D possibly being TRBD1 (5 bases). The V gene's germline CDR1 is SGHVS and CDR2 FNYEAQ. V was trimmed by 1 base and J by 0 bases, leaving 13 bases between them. The CDR3 has 17 residues. The CDR3 region is CASSLGAGPDSNQPQHF. The CDR3 nucleotides read TGTGCCAGCAGCTTAGGAGCGGGGCCAGATAGCAATCAGCCCCAGCATTTT.

This clonotype was counted between two and nine times. This chain joins TRBV12-3 or TRBV12-4 and TRBJ1-6; no clear D. The germline V and J ends were trimmed by 8 bases and 4 bases, with 6 bases remaining between them. The CDR3 contains 12 residues. The CDR3 coding sequence is TGTGCCAGCGCTCCTTATAATTCACCCCTCCACTTT. Translated: CASAPYNSPLHF.

A single count supports this clonotype. This CDR3 is CATGTAEETQHF. The CDR3 DNA reads TGTGCCACCGGGACGGCGGAAGAGACCCAGCATTTT. The V gene is TRBV10-3, the J gene TRBJ1-5; tentatively, D is TRBD1 (5 bases). This CDR3 region has 12 residues. The V gene lost 10 bases and the J gene lost 11 bases, with 18 bases spanning the gap. Germline-derived CDR1 and CDR2 are ENHRY and SYGVKD.

Turning to this clonotype: Given a much more abundant clone one base away, this may be a read error. The chain combines TRBV10-3 with TRBJ1-1; 10 nucleotides line up with TRBD1. The germline V gene encodes CDR1 ENHRY and CDR2 SYGVKD. The CDR3 contains 15 residues. Trimming took 4 bases from V and 4 from J; bases not matched to a gene: 6. The chain's CDR3 is CAISGTGGECTEAFF. DNA of the CDR3: TGTGCCATCAGTGGGACAGGGGGGGAGTGCACTGAAGCTTTCTTT.

This clonotype came up many times. The rearrangement links TRBV28 to TRBJ1-5, with no clear D. The CDR3 is 12 amino acids. Germline V lookup: CDR1 MDHEN, CDR2 SYDVKM. The V end was cut by 3 bases, the J end by 7 bases, with 7 bases between. CDR3 loop: CASSLMGQPQHF. The CDR3 bases are TGTGCCAGCAGTTTGATGGGACAGCCCCAGCATTTT.

This clonotype was recorded at least ten times. The V gene is TRBV25-1, the J gene TRBJ2-2; D gene unclear. This CDR3 has 14 residues. The germline V and J ends were trimmed by 4 bases and 3 bases, with 9 bases remaining between them. Per germline, CDR1 MGHDK and CDR2 SYGVNS. Here the CDR3 reads CASSGLFDTGELFF. The DNA for the CDR3 is TGTGCCAGCAGTGGGCTATTTGACACCGGGGAGCTGTTTTTT. The whole variable domain, filled in from reference TRBV25-1 and TRBJ2-2, reads EADIYQTPRYLVIGTGKKITLECSQTMGHDKMYWYQQDPGMELHLIHYSYGVNSTEKGDLSSESTVSRIRTEHFPLTLESARPSHTSQYLCASSGLFDTGELFFGEGSRLTVL.

A note on this clonotype: At one boundary the junction diverges from the germline segment, which might be a read error. The chain combines TRBV19 with TRBJ1-1; possible D gene TRBD1, 6 bases. Per the germline V gene, CDR1 is LNHDA and CDR2 is SQIVND (reference sequence). The CDR3 is 15 residues long. CDR3 region: CPSNPRGGRNTEAFF. As DNA, the CDR3 is TGTCCCAGCAACCCACGCGGGGGGCGGAACACTGAAGCTTTCTTT. Using reference TRBV19 and TRBJ1-1 for the parts outside the CDR3, the full variable domain is DGGITQSPKYLFRKEGQNVTLSCEQNLNHDAMYWYRQDPGQGLRLIYYSQIVNDFQKGDIAEGYSVSREKKESFPLTVTSAQKNPTAFYLCPSNPRGGRNTEAFFGQGTRLTVV.